The sequence of this T cell receptor (beta chain) was determined in a study of cytomegalovirus exposure and HLA in healthy donors. CDR3 length: 15 residues. With V trimmed by 3 bases and J by 8 bases, 4 bases remained unmatched. Germline V gives CDR1 MNHNS, CDR2 SASEGT. This clone was detected many times. PCR involved 60 Vbeta and 13 Jbeta primers. Assay: immunoSEQ multiplex PCR; the TCRdb copy retains only in-frame clones and omits some. The sample yields some 150,000 clones, roughly 10% seen once. The receptor's source is a man aged 45 to 65 in good health and CMV-seronegative. The sample consisted of PBMCs. This chain uses TRBV6-1 with TRBJ1-4, with 12 bases aligning to TRBD1. CDR3 nucleotide sequence: TGTGCCAGCAGTGAGGGACAGGGGGCCATGGAAAAACTGTTTTTT. Translated, it gives CASSEGQGAMEKLFF.